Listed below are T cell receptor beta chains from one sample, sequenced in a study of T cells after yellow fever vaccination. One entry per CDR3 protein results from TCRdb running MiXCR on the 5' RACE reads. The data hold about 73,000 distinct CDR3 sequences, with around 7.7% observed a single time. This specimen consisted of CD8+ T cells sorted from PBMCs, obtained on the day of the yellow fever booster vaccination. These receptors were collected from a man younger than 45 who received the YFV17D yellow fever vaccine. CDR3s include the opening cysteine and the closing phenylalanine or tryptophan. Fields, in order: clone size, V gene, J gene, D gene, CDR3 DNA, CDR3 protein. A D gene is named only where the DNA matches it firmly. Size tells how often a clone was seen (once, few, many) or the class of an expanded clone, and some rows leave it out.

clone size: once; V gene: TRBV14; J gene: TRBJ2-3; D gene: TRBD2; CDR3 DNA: TGTGCCAGCAGCCAACGCTGTAGCGGGATAGATACGCAGTATTTT; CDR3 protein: CASSQRCSGIDTQYF
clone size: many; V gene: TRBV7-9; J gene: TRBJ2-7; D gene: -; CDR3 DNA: TGTGCCAGCAGCCTGGGAGTCTACGAGCAGTACTTC; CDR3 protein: CASSLGVYEQYF
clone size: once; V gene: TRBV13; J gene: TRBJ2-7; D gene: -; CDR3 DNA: TGTGCCAGCAGCTTAGGGCTAGCTGTCTACGAGCAGTACTTC; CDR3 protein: CASSLGLAVYEQYF
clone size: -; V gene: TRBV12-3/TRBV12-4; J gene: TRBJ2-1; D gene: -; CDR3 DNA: TGTGCCAGCAGTCCTGGGACACCTCTCAGTGAGCAGTTCTTC; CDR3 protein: CASSPGTPLSEQFF
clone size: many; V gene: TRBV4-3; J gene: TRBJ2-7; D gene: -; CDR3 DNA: TGCGCCAGCAGCCAAGATTCCGGGATCATCTACGAGCAGTACTTC; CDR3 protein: CASSQDSGIIYEQYF
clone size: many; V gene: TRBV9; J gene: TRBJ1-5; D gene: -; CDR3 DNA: TGTGCCAGCAGCGAGGGGGACAATCAGCCCCAGCATTTT; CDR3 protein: CASSEGDNQPQHF
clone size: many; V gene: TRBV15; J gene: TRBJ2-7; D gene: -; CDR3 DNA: TGTGCCACCAGCAGAACGGACAGCTACGAGCAGTACTTC; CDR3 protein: CATSRTDSYEQYF
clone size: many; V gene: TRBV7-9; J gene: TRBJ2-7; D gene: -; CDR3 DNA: TGTGCCAGCAGCTCCCATTCCTACGAGCAGTACTTC; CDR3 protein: CASSSHSYEQYF
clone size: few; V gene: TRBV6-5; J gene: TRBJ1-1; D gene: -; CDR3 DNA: TGTGCCAGCAGTTTTATTATGTTTTCTGAGCCCAAACAGATAACTGAAGCTTTCTTT; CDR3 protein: CASSFIMFSEPKQITEAFF
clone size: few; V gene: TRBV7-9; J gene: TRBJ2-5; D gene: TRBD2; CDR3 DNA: TGTGCCAGCAGTGTTATTGGGCTAGCGGGAGCGGAGACCCAGTACTTC; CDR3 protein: CASSVIGLAGAETQYF
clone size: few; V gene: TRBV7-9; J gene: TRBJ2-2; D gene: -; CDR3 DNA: TGCGGGGGATCCACCGGGGAGCTGTTTTTT; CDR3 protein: CGGSTGELFF
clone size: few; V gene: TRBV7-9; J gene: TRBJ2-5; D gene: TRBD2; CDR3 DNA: TGTGCCAGCAGCTTAGGCGGGGGGCCCCTGACTAGAGAGACCCAGTACTTC; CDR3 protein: CASSLGGGPLTRETQYF
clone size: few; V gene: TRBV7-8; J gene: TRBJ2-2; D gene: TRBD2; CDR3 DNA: TGTGCCAGCAGCTTAGTAGCGGGATCGAACACCGGGGAGCTGTTTTTT; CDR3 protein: CASSLVAGSNTGELFF
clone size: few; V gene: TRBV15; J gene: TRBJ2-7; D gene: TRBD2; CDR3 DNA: TGTGCCACTAGGGGCGGCGGGAGTAACGAGCAGTACTTC; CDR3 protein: CATRGGGSNEQYF
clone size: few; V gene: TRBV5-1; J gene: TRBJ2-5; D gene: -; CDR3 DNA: TGCGCCAGCAGCGATTTCCGGGACTTCCAAGAGACCCAGTACTTC; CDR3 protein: CASSDFRDFQETQYF
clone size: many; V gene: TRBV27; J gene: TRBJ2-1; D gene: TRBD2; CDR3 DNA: TGTGCCAGCAGTTTAGGCGGGAGCGGTAATGAGCAGTTCTTC; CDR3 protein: CASSLGGSGNEQFF
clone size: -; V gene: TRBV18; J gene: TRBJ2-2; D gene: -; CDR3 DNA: TGTGCCAGCTCACCTCTAACCGGCGCCTGGGAGCTGTTTTTT; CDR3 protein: CASSPLTGAWELFF
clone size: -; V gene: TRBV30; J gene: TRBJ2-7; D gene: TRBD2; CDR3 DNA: TGTGCCTGGAGTGATCGACTAGCGGCAACCTACGAGCAGTACTTC; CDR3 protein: CAWSDRLAATYEQYF
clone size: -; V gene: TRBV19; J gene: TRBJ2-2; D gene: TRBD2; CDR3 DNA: TGTGCCAGTACCAAACTTAGGGCTAGCGGTAACACCGGGGAGCTGTTTTTT; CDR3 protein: CASTKLRASGNTGELFF
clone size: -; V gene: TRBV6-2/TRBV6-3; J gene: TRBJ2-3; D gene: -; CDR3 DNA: TGTGCCAGCAGTTACGTTTCAGATACGCAGTATTTT; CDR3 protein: CASSYVSDTQYF
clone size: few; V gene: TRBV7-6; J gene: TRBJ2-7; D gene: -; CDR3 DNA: TGTGCCAGCAGCTCACTTGAGGAGCAGTACTTC; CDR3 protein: CASSSLEEQYF
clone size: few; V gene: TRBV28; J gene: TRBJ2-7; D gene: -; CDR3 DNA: TGTGCCAGCAGTTCGTCCGGGACGGCAGACTACGAGCAGTACTTC; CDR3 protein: CASSSSGTADYEQYF
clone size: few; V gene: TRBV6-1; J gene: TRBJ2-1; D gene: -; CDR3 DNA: TGTGCCAGCACCCCGAGCTCTTTACATGAGCAGTTCTTC; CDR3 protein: CASTPSSLHEQFF
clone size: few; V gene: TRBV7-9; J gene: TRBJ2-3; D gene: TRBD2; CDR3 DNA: TGTGCCAGCAGCCCCGGGACTAGCGGGAAAAATACGCAGTATTTT; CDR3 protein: CASSPGTSGKNTQYF
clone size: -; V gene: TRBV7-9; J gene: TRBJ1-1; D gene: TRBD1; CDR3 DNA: TGTGCCAGCAGCTTAGGGACAGGGGTTGGCACTGAAGCTTTCTTT; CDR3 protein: CASSLGTGVGTEAFF
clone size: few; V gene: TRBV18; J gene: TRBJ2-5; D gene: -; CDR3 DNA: TGTGCCAGCTCAGAGGCGGAAGAGACCCAGTACTTC; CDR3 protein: CASSEAEETQYF
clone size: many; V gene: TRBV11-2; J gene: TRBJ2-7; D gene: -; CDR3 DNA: TGTGCCAGCAGCTTAGAAGGCGGGACATCCTACGAGCAGTACTTC; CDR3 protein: CASSLEGGTSYEQYF
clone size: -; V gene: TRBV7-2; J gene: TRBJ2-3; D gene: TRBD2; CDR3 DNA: TGTGCCAGCAGCCCAGCGGGGGCGGAGGATACGCAGTATTTT; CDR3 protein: CASSPAGAEDTQYF
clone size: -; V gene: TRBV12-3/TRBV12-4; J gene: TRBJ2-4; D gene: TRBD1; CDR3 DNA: TGTGCCAGCAGTTTCCAGGGGGCCATTCAGTACTTC; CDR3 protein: CASSFQGAIQYF
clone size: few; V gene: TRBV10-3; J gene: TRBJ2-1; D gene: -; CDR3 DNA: TGTGCCATGCAAGGGCACAATGAGCAGTTCTTC; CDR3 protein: CAMQGHNEQFF
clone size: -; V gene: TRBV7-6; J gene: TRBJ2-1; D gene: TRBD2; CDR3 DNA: TGTGCCAGCAGCTTGGTGGGACTAGTCAATGAGCAGTTCTTC; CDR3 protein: CASSLVGLVNEQFF
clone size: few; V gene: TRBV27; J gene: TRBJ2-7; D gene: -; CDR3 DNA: TGTGCCAGCAGTTTAGGGCGCCCCTACGAGCAGTACTTC; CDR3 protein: CASSLGRPYEQYF
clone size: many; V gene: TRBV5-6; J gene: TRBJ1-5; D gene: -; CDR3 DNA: TGTGCCAGCAGCTCGGGTGTGATGAGCAATCAGCCCCAGCATTTT; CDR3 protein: CASSSGVMSNQPQHF
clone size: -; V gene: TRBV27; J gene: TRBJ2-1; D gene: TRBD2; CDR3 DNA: TGCACCAGCAGTTTATCTCCCGGGACTAGCGGGAGTAATGAGCAGTTCTTC; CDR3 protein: CTSSLSPGTSGSNEQFF
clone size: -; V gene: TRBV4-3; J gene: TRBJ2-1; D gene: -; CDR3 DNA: TGCGCCAGCAGCCAAGATTCTCCGGGTAAGGAGCAGTTCTTC; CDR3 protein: CASSQDSPGKEQFF
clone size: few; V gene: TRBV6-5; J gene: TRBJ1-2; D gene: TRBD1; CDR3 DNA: TGTGCCAGCAGTTACGGGTCGACAGGGAATGGAGGCGGCTACACCTTC; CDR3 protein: CASSYGSTGNGGGYTF
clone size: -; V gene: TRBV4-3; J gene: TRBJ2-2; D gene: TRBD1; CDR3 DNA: TGCGCCAGCAGCCTTGGGACAGGGGGCACCGGGGAGCTGTTTTTT; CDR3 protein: CASSLGTGGTGELFF
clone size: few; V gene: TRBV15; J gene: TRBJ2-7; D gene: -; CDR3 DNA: TGTGCCACCAGCTCGTCAGGCGGCTACGAGCAGTACTTC; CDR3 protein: CATSSSGGYEQYF
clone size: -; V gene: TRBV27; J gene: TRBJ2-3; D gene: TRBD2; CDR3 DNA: TGTGCCAGCAGTTTATCGGTAGCGGGAGGCCCCCTTAGCACAGATACGCAGTATTTT; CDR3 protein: CASSLSVAGGPLSTDTQYF
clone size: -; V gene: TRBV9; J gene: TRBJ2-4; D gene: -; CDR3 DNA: TGTGCCAGCAGCCCCGGGACTTTGGGGAACATTCAGTACTTC; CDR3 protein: CASSPGTLGNIQYF
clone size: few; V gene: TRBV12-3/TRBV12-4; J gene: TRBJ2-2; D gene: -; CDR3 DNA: TGTGCCAGCAGTTTGATTGGGGGCGGGGAGCTGTTTTTT; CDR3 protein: CASSLIGGGELFF
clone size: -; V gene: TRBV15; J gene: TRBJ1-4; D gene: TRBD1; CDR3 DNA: TGTGCCACCAGCAACACCGGGACAGTGAATGAAAAACTGTTTTTT; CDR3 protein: CATSNTGTVNEKLFF
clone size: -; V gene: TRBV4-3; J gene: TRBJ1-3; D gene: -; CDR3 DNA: TGCGCCAGCAGCCAAGATTGGCGGGGCCGTGGAAACACCATATATTTT; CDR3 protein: CASSQDWRGRGNTIYF